This T cell receptor (beta chain) appears in the sequencing data of a study of metastatic and nonmetastatic thyroid tumors. Study-level information: Malignant and benign thyroid patients had repertoires compared in peripheral blood and tumor or nodule tissue.

The entire patient cohort was treatment-naive prior to thyroid surgery. Note on this clone: Its antigen is as yet unknown.

In the authors' methods: It was from CDR3 differences across clinicopathological groups that a distant-metastasis classifier for papillary thyroid cancer was built. TCRdb re-clonotyped the PCR reads via MiXCR. TCRdb, not the original authors, processed these V and J calls. Among about 32,000 clones, roughly 21% were seen once, and the ten largest hold about 7.8%. Whole-study results and caveats: Significantly greater TCR beta diversity was reportedly found in malignant thyroid tumors than in benign nodules (in blood and tumor).

The CDR3 totals 16 residues. The ends were cut back, 2 bases at V and 0 bases at J, with 12 bases in the middle. Germline CDR1 reads SGDLS; CDR2 reads YYNGEE. The chain employs TRBV9 and TRBJ1-3, with a tentative D call TRBD1 (6 bases). The receptor comes from a female donor with papillary thyroid cancer or a benign thyroid nodule (not recorded which). Some clones in this sample may be carry-over from other donors' samples. Sample: blood. In DNA, the CDR3 is TGTGCCAGCAGCGTTTTCACAGGGTCCTCTGGAAACACCATATATTTT. Translation: CASSVFTGSSGNTIYF.